These 27 T cell receptor beta chains came from one sample sequenced in a study of immune evolution from preneoplasia to lung adenocarcinoma. The table came from immunoSEQ multiplex PCR; TCRdb's copy has only in-frame clones and leaves some out. The table has thousands of clones, less than 90% seen once. The sample consisted of FFPE adjacent normal lung tissue. All receptors come from a person aged 35-55 years with lung adenocarcinoma.

The rearrangement joins TRBV5-1 to TRBJ2-7, with 12 bases fitting TRBD1. The CDR3 covers 13 residues. Germline lookup yields CDR1 SGHRS and CDR2 YFSETQ. V dropped 4 bases and J dropped 6; count of bases not matched to a gene: 2. The CDR3 here is CASSQGQGAEQYF. CDR3 coding DNA: TGCGCCAGCAGCCAGGGACAGGGGGCCGAGCAGTACTTC.

This chain joins TRBV5-6 and TRBJ1-2; D possibly corresponds to TRBD1 (5 bases). Germline lookup yields CDR1 SGHDT and CDR2 YYEEEE. The CDR3 runs 12 residues. The V end was cut by 7 bases, the J end by 5 bases, with 12 bases between. CDR3 sequence reads: CASGANTYGYTF. DNA for the CDR3: TGTGCCAGCGGGGCAAACACTTATGGCTACACCTTC. The whole variable domain, filled in from reference TRBV5-6 and TRBJ1-2, reads DAGVTQSPTHLIKTRGQQVTLRCSPKSGHDTVSWYQQALGQGPQFIFQYYEEEERQRGNFPDRFSGHQFPNYSSELNVNALLLGDSALYLCASGANTYGYTFGSGTRLTVV.

The chain recombines TRBV6-5 with TRBJ1-2; D uncertain. V was clipped by 4 bases and J by 0 bases, with 15 bases between them. This CDR3 is 16 amino acids long. CDR1 and CDR2 (germline): MNHEY, SVGAGI. Here the CDR3 reads CASSLRTDISNYGYTF. As DNA, the CDR3 is TGTGCCAGCAGTTTAAGGACGGATATTTCTAACTATGGCTACACCTTC.

This chain joins TRBV28 and TRBJ1-5, with D possibly TRBD1 on 5 matching bases. From germline, CDR1 is MDHEN and CDR2 SYDVKM. Trimming cost V 5 bases and J 6 bases, with 14 bases left between them. The CDR3 contains 14 residues. CDR3 protein: CASSTPGKGQPQHF. The CDR3 DNA reads TGTGCCAGCAGTACACCAGGGAAGGGTCAGCCCCAGCATTTT.

This chain connects TRBV7-6 to TRBJ2-7, with 7 positions matching TRBD2. V gave up 7 bases and J gave up 10 bases; unmatched junction bases: 16. Germline V CDR1 and CDR2: SGHVS, FNYEAQ. The CDR3 is 14 residues long. CDR3 in amino acids: CASTLKALSGAQYF. The CDR3 coding sequence is TGTGCCAGCACCCTAAAGGCTCTGAGCGGGGCCCAGTACTTC.

The chain joins TRBV7-2 to TRBJ2-4; tentatively, D is TRBD2 (6 bases). This CDR3 contains 12 residues. The V and J ends lost 6 bases and 9 bases respectively, with 12 bases between them. The germline gives CDR1 SGHTA, CDR2 FQGNSA. The CDR3 spells CASSEYGSIQYF. The CDR3 coding sequence is TGTGCCAGCAGTGAATACGGGAGCATTCAGTACTTC.

This clone was seen just once. In nucleotides, the CDR3 is TGTGCCAGCAGCCCGAGGGGGCTGGATACGCAGTATTTT. It codes for CASSPRGLDTQYF. The chain uses TRBV5-4 and TRBJ2-3, with 7 bases that match TRBD1. Per the germline V gene, CDR1 is SGHNT and CDR2 is YYREEE (reference sequence). The ends lost 4 bases at V and 6 bases at J; junction bases unmatched: 5. This CDR3 is 13 amino acids long.

This rearrangement joins TRBV9 to TRBJ2-3; D not resolved. This CDR3 region has 14 residues. Trimming removed 3 bases from V and 1 base from J, with 9 bases in between. Germline V lookup: CDR1 SGDLS, CDR2 YYNGEE. The CDR3 DNA sequence: TGTGCCAGCAGCGCCAGAGAGGGCACAGATACGCAGTATTTT. This translates into CASSAREGTDTQYF.

The sample holds a few counts of this clone. The chain carries TRBV2 and TRBJ1-5, with D possibly being TRBD1 (5 bases). V dropped 8 bases and J dropped 7 bases, with 30 bases sitting between them. The CDR3 runs to 18 residues. CDR1 is SNHLY, CDR2 FYNNEI, per germline. CDR3 in DNA: TGTGCCAGCTCACGGGTAGGGTCAGGGCGGGGATCTGTGCAGCCCCAGCATTTT. It translates to CASSRVGSGRGSVQPQHF.

The chain employs TRBV30 and TRBJ1-6, with D possibly matching TRBD1 (5 bases). Trimming removed 3 bases from V and 0 bases from J, with 9 bases in between. CDR1 and CDR2 (germline): GTSNPN, SVGIG (reference sequence). This CDR3 is built from 15 residues. The CDR3 loop reads CAWRGDSSYNSPLHF. CDR3 bases: TGTGCCTGGAGAGGTGACAGCTCCTATAATTCACCCCTCCACTTT.

The chain uses TRBV6-5 and TRBJ2-5, with a possible D match to TRBD2 (7 bases). V was clipped by 1 base and J by 1 base, with 13 bases between them. Germline CDR1 MNHEY, CDR2 SVGAGI. The CDR3 sequence is 16 residues long. The CDR3 DNA sequence: TGTGCCAGCAGTTACTTTGTGGGGGGGCTCCAAGAGACCCAGTACTTC. Translated: CASSYFVGGLQETQYF.

This chain connects TRBV5-4 to TRBJ1-6; 7 bases map to TRBD1. In germline, CDR1 is SGHNT, CDR2 YYREEE (reference sequence). There are 15 residues in the CDR3. V was pared by 2 bases and J by 9 bases, with 8 bases of the junction left unmatched. The CDR3 sequence: CASSLDRAGGSPLHF. The CDR3 DNA sequence: TGTGCCAGCAGCTTAGACAGGGCCGGGGGTTCACCCCTCCACTTT.

V and J are TRBV27 and TRBJ2-2; D might be TRBD2 (7 bases). The CDR3 is 16 residues long. The V end was cut by 6 bases, the J end by 2 bases, with 16 bases between. Germline CDR1 MNHEY, CDR2 SMNVEV (reference sequence). The CDR3 nucleotides read TGTGCCAGCAGATCCCCCCGGGGGGCAAACACCGGGGAGCTGTTTTTT. Translation gives CASRSPRGANTGELFF.

V gene TRBV7-9 combines with J gene TRBJ1-1; D gene uncertain. Germline CDR1 reads SEHNR; CDR2 reads FQNEAQ (reference sequence). V was shortened by 6 bases and J by 1 base, with 6 bases between the two germline ends. The CDR3 runs to 12 residues. The CDR3 here is CASRRENTEAFF. CDR3 coding DNA: TGTGCCAGCAGGAGGGAGAACACTGAAGCTTTCTTT.

This chain uses TRBV18 with TRBJ2-3; the match to TRBD2 covers 7 bases. V gave up 5 bases and J gave up 0 bases; unmatched junction bases: 11. The V gene's germline CDR1 is KGHSH and CDR2 LQKENI. The CDR3 is 17 amino acids. DNA for the CDR3: TGTGCCAGCTCATCGTCCGGGAGGAGGTATAGCACAGATACGCAGTATTTT. Its translation is CASSSSGRRYSTDTQYF.

The CDR3 sequence: CASSKGYRLGSYEQYF. In DNA, the CDR3 is TGTGCCAGTAGTAAGGGTTATCGGCTAGGCTCCTACGAGCAGTACTTC. This rearrangement joins TRBV19 to TRBJ2-7, with D hard to call. The germline V gene encodes CDR1 LNHDA and CDR2 SQIVND (reference sequence). V was pared by 4 bases and J by 0 bases, with 16 bases between. The CDR3 has 16 residues.

The chain is built from TRBV20-1 and TRBJ2-5, with D hard to call. The CDR3 has 11 amino acids. CDR1 is DFQATT, CDR2 SNEGSKA, per germline (reference sequence). In nucleotides, the CDR3 is TGCACCCCACTCCACCAAGAGACCCAGTACTTC. It yields the protein CTPLHQETQYF.

The chain employs TRBV6-5 and TRBJ1-1; perhaps TRBD1 as D (5 bases). The length of the CDR3 is 14 residues. Per the germline V gene, CDR1 is MNHEY and CDR2 is SVGAGI. V was pared by 0 bases and J by 1 base, with 6 bases between. This CDR3 reads CASSYSGTNTEAFF. In nucleotides, the CDR3 is TGTGCCAGCAGTTACTCGGGGACGAACACTGAAGCTTTCTTT.

This clone was observed a single time. At one end the junction does not follow the germline gene, possibly because of a read error. The chain combines TRBV2 with TRBJ2-3; TRBD2 is a possible D gene (6 bases). Germline lookup yields CDR1 SNHLY and CDR2 FYNNEI. There are 17 residues in the CDR3. The CDR3: CASIERRDPGPTDTQYF. CDR3 coding DNA: TGTGCCAGCATTGAACGGAGGGACCCCGGACCCACAGATACGCAGTATTTT.

The genes are TRBV6-6 and TRBJ1-2; 11 nucleotides align to TRBD1. The V segment lost 5 bases and the J segment 3 bases; nucleotides outside the gene matches: 8. Germline assignment: CDR1 MNHNY and CDR2 SVGAGI (reference sequence). CDR3 size: 16 residues. CDR3 sequence: CASSPRTGGNDYGYTF. CDR3 bases: TGTGCCAGCAGTCCCCGGACAGGGGGCAACGACTATGGCTACACCTTC.

This chain links TRBV12-2 with TRBJ2-4; the DNA was not compared with TRBD2, the D call given in the table. TRBV12-2 is given as a pseudogene. The CDR3 extends over 18 amino acids. CDR3 DNA: TGTGCAAGTCGCTTATGGGGAGGGAACGGTTCGGCCAAAAACATTCAGTACTTC. Protein: CASRLWGGNGSAKNIQYF.

The gene calls are TRBV6-5 and TRBJ2-5; 7 positions match TRBD1. The CDR3 runs to 14 residues. The trim removed 6 bases at V and 1 base at J, leaving 5 bases unmatched. Germline CDR1 is MNHEY and CDR2 is SVGAGI. The CDR3 coding sequence is TGTGCCAGCAGGTTGACAGGGCCCCAAGAGACCCAGTACTTC. This codes for CASRLTGPQETQYF.

This chain uses TRBV28 with TRBJ2-7; 12 bases are a match to TRBD2. This CDR3 has 15 residues. Germline CDR1 reads MDHEN; CDR2 reads SYDVKM. J gave up 2 bases and V 2 bases, and 1 base lay outside the gene matches. The CDR3 nucleotides are TGTGCCAGCAGTTTAGGACTAGCGGGAACCTACGAGCAGTACTTC. Encoded protein: CASSLGLAGTYEQYF.

This sequence joins TRBV2 and TRBJ2-5, with a possible D match to TRBD1 (6 bases). There are 14 residues in the CDR3. V lost 8 bases and J 0 bases, leaving 13 bases between the germline ends. Germline CDR1 SNHLY, CDR2 FYNNEI. CDR3 sequence: CASGGRGYQETQYF. CDR3 bases: TGTGCCAGCGGGGGAAGGGGGTACCAAGAGACCCAGTACTTC. Looking up the rest from reference TRBV2 and TRBJ2-5 gives the full variable domain: EPEVTQTPSHQVTQMGQEVILRCVPISNHLYFYWYRQILGQKVEFLVSFYNNEISEKSEIFDDQFSVERPDGSNFTLKIRSTKLEDSAMYFCASGGRGYQETQYFGPGTRLLVL.

The chain carries TRBV6-5 and TRBJ1-3; D ambiguous. Germline values: CDR1 MNHEY, CDR2 SVGAGI. V was pared by 2 bases and J by 0 bases, with 11 bases between. This CDR3 region has 16 residues. The CDR3 spells CASSYARGSSGNTIYF. CDR3 nucleotide sequence: TGTGCCAGCAGTTACGCACGGGGAAGCTCTGGAAACACCATATATTTT.

V is TRBV21-1 and J is TRBJ2-4. TRBV21-1 is assigned pseudogene status. The CDR3 is made up of 14 amino acids. The CDR3, as DNA: TGTGCCAGCAGCAATATAAGGCCCAAAAACATTCAGTACTTC. It yields the protein CASSNIRPKNIQYF.

CDR3 sequence (DNA): TGCAGTGCCATAGGGAGATACGAGCAGTACTTC. Translation: CSAIGRYEQYF. The chain carries TRBV20-1 and TRBJ2-7; a weak D match, TRBD2 (5 bases). V was shortened by 6 bases and J by 4 bases, with 10 bases between the two germline ends. The CDR3 runs to 11 residues. The germline gives CDR1 DFQATT, CDR2 SNEGSKA (reference sequence).